A selection of T cell receptor beta chains follows, all from one sample in a study of blood T cell repertoires in COVID-19. Profiled with immunoSEQ multiplex PCR; TCRdb holds only in-frame clones, not every one. The sample holds around 250,000 clones, about four fifths seen once. Sequenced: peripheral blood. These receptors all come from a man aged 30 to 39 who had recovered from COVID-19. Each CDR3 is given with its conserved first and last residue. A D gene is named only where the DNA matches it firmly. Not all rows give a size; the values are once, few, many and, for expanded clones, a class.

j_call clone_size v_call d_call cdr3_aa cdr3_nt
TRBJ1-4 NA TRBV27 NA CASSVRVNEKLFF TGTGCCAGCAGCGTGAGGGTTAATGAAAAACTGTTTTTT
TRBJ1-6 NA TRBV19 TRBD1 CASSRGGSSPLHF TGTGCCAGTAGTAGAGGGGGCAGCTCACCCCTCCACTTT
TRBJ2-2 NA TRBV7-3 TRBD2 CASSLTSPATGELFF TGTGCCAGCAGCTTGACTAGCCCGGCCACCGGGGAGCTGTTTTTT
TRBJ1-3 NA TRBV15 NA CATSERRQSSGNTIYF TGTGCCACCAGCGAAAGGCGACAGTCCTCCGGAAACACCATATATTTT
TRBJ2-5 NA TRBV14 NA CASSQSRSAGPQETQYF TGTGCCAGCAGCCAAAGTAGGTCGGCGGGGCCCCAAGAGACCCAGTACTTC
TRBJ2-7 NA TRBV5-1 TRBD1 CASSPRQGYEQYF TGCGCCAGCAGCCCCCGACAGGGCTACGAGCAGTACTTC
TRBJ1-1 NA TRBV10-3 NA CAISGPWATEAFF TGTGCCATCAGTGGCCCGTGGGCCACTGAAGCTTTCTTT
TRBJ1-6 NA TRBV28 TRBD1 CASSLSPGQDNSPLHF TGTGCCAGCAGTTTATCGCCGGGACAGGATAATTCACCCCTCCACTTT
TRBJ2-5 NA TRBV3-1/TRBV3-2 TRBD1 CASSQGLTGGGQETQYF TGTGCCAGCAGCCAAGGCCTCACAGGGGGCGGGCAAGAGACCCAGTACTTC
TRBJ1-2 NA TRBV6-5 NA CASSYSSGLKGYTF TGTGCCAGCAGTTACAGTTCAGGGCTCAAAGGCTACACCTTC
TRBJ2-5 NA TRBV19 TRBD2 CASSAAGGSGGTAQYF TGTGCCAGTAGTGCTGCGGGGGGAAGCGGGGGGACCGCCCAGTACTTC
TRBJ2-5 NA TRBV5-5 NA CASSLPDQETQYF TGTGCCAGCAGCTTGCCAGACCAAGAGACCCAGTACTTC
TRBJ1-2 NA TRBV7-3 NA CASSPRWGSGYTF TGTGCCAGCAGCCCCCGATGGGGCTCTGGCTACACCTTC
TRBJ1-3 NA TRBV9 NA CASSTTPGDSGNTIYF TGTGCCAGCAGCACAACCCCGGGAGACTCTGGAAACACCATATATTTT
TRBJ2-5 NA TRBV27 TRBD1 CASSPGDRGGETQYF TGTGCCAGCAGTCCTGGGGACAGGGGGGGGGAGACCCAGTACTTC
TRBJ1-1 NA TRBV19 NA CASSMMGGSTEAFF TGTGCCAGTAGTATGATGGGGGGGAGCACTGAAGCTTTCTTT
TRBJ2-1 NA TRBV12-3/TRBV12-4 TRBD1 CASSKGAHEQFF TGTGCCAGCAGCAAGGGGGCTCATGAGCAGTTCTTC
TRBJ2-2 few TRBV7-9 NA CASSFRQGAGELFF TGTGCCAGCAGCTTCCGACAAGGCGCCGGGGAGCTGTTTTTT
TRBJ1-2 NA TRBV7-9 NA CASSQFGRGYGYTF TGTGCCAGCAGCCAGTTCGGGCGGGGTTATGGCTACACCTTC
TRBJ1-2 NA TRBV7-8 TRBD1 CASSDLWDRERMGYTF TGTGCCAGCAGCGACCTCTGGGACAGGGAACGGATGGGCTACACCTTC
TRBJ1-1 NA TRBV5-1 NA CASTNRGEGNTEAFF TGCGCCAGCACCAACCGTGGGGAGGGAAACACTGAAGCTTTCTTT
TRBJ2-7 few TRBV5-1 TRBD2 CASSLAGISDYEQYF TGCGCCAGCAGCCTAGCGGGGATTAGTGACTACGAGCAGTACTTC
TRBJ2-3 NA TRBV4-1 NA CASSQSSADTQYF TGCGCCAGCAGCCAATCCTCCGCAGATACGCAGTATTTT
TRBJ2-7 NA TRBV13 NA CASSLGVSAVPYEQYF TGTGCCAGCAGCTTAGGCGTGTCGGCGGTTCCCTACGAGCAGTACTTC
TRBJ1-1 NA TRBV5-6 NA CASSLTGIGTEAFF TGTGCCAGCAGCTTGACAGGGATTGGGACTGAAGCTTTCTTT
TRBJ1-2 NA TRBV7-3 TRBD1 CASSLDRGGGYTF TGTGCCAGCAGCTTAGACAGGGGTGGTGGCTACACCTTC
TRBJ2-7 once TRBV6-9 TRBD1 CASSYDRQGCDEQYF TGTGCCAGCAGTTACGATCGACAGGGGTGCGACGAGCAGTACTTC
TRBJ2-5 NA TRBV19 NA CASKQGGTETQYF TGTGCCAGTAAACAGGGGGGGACGGAGACCCAGTACTTC